This T cell receptor (beta chain) was sequenced in a study of OX40 agonist ivuxolimab in advanced cancers. Background on the whole study: Ivuxolimab was an agonistic, fully human IgG2 monoclonal antibody directed against OX40 (CD134), a costimulatory receptor. Partial responses occurred in three dose-escalation patients, of whom one had hepatocellular carcinoma and two had cutaneous melanoma. The paper covers the monotherapy dose-escalation part of the phase I ivuxolimab trial, which included N of about 56 patients. Of the approximately 53 patients in dose escalation, 19 had hepatocellular carcinoma, around 15 had melanoma, 9 had renal cell carcinoma and 9 had head and neck cancer. Prior anti-PD-1, anti-PD-L1 or anti-CTLA-4 therapy was permitted, and 30% to 50% of dose-escalation patients had received checkpoint inhibitors. Intravenous ivuxolimab was administered to patients every 2 weeks at six dose levels: 0.01, 0.1, 0.3, 1.5, 3 and 10 mg/kg. In the dose-escalation cohort, around four fifths of patients were male, and the mean age was approximately 60 years, with a range of roughly 20 to 85. The purpose of peripheral TCRbeta sequencing was to test whether ivuxolimab changed TCR sequence diversity and led to clonal T-cell expansion.

As regards this clone: Its specific antigen is unknown. Base-call qualities are not available, and no considerably larger clone is one nucleotide away.

Genomic DNA was extracted from sorted cells for sequencing of the TCRbeta CDR3 region. TCRbeta CDR3 regions were sequenced using the immunoSEQ Assay. The source is immuneACCESS, and TCRdb retained only in-frame sequences with V and J called. Part of the clones is not carried over; for the studies checked, unresolved V genes explain less than half of this, and the remainder is unexplained. The sample yields more than 65,000 clones; about 86% were counted once. Together, the top ten hold 2% to 2.5% of the sample. The investigation overall reported the following: On average, CD8+ T cells showed more expanded clones than CD4+ T cells after ivuxolimab. Which antigens the clonally expanded peripheral T cells were specific for was not determined. At doses from 0.1 to 3.0 mg/kg, clonal expansion was seen in both CD4+ and CD8+ blood T cells between baseline and week 6. Low levels of normalized T-cell clonal expansion were also seen in some patients who did not respond. Partial responders in the 0.1-3.0 mg/kg groups had among the lowest normalized peripheral clonal expansion, especially among CD8+ T cells.

Taken from cysteine to phenylalanine, the CDR3 has 14 residues. Just the 42-base CDR3 DNA is kept, in frame starting at base 1. Germline trimming amounts to 3 bases on V and 2 bases on J, with 2 as the count of junction bases outside the gene matches. Looking up the germline V gene (reference sequence) yields CDR1 SSHAT and CDR2 FNYEAQ. The trial excluded patients who had a history of autoimmune disease or who were on systemic immunosuppression. Peripheral blood for TCR sequencing was collected from all dose cohorts at baseline, on cycle 4 day 1, and on cycle 7 day 1. The samples were drawn from a first-in-human, open-label, multicenter phase I dose-escalation trial of ivuxolimab. Adults with locally advanced or metastatic melanoma, renal cell, hepatocellular, or head and neck squamous cell carcinoma were enrolled in the trial. Before TCR sequencing, CD4+ T cells and CD8+ T cells from peripheral blood were sorted into separate populations.

The specimen comprised CD4+ or CD8+ T cells sorted from blood, sampled in a trial of the OX40 agonist ivuxolimab. This chain joins TRBV7-7 to TRBJ1-1, with TRBD1 matching 8 junction bases. The TCR originated in an adult with an advanced solid tumor such as melanoma, head and neck, liver or kidney cancer. The sequenced DNA: TGTGCCAGCAGCTTTGACAGGGGAAACACTGAAGCTTTCTTT. Translated, this gives CASSFDRGNTEAFF.